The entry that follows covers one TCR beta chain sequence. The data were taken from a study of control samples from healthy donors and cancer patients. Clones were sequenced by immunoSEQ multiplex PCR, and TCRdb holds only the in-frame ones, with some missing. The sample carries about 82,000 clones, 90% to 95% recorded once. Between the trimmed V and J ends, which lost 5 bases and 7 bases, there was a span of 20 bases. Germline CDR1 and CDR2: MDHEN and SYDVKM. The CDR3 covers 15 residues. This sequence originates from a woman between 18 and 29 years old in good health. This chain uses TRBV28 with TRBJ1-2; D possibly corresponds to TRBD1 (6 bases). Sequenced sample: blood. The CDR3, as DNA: TGTGCCAGCAGTCCCCCCCAGGGGAACGGCGGTGGCTACACCTTC. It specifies CASSPPQGNGGGYTF.